Listed here is a single TCR beta chain. The antigen is unknown. PCR primers comprised 60 Vbeta and 13 Jbeta primers. The assay was immunoSEQ multiplex PCR, and TCRdb's table has in-frame clones only and misses some. This sample has some 120,000 clones, with roughly 83% found just once. V lost 6 bases to trimming and J lost 3 bases; unmatched junction nucleotides: 3. This CDR3 is 13 amino acids long. Germline CDR1 and CDR2: SQVTM and ANQGSEA. The record originates from a study of cytomegalovirus exposure and HLA in healthy donors. Study-wide points: A few CMV-associated chains proved CMV antigen-specific in vitro. Using a false discovery rate of 0.05, a later analysis showed that approximately 18,000 TCR beta sequences were associated with HLA alleles.

V gene TRBV29-1 combines with J gene TRBJ1-5; 9 bases agree with TRBD1. Sequencing was done on a sample of PBMCs. The clonotype comes from a man in his late teens or twenties in good health and CMV-seronegative. The CDR3 region has the DNA TGCAGCGTCTGGGACAGGGACAATCAGCCCCAGCATTTT. As protein: CSVWDRDNQPQHF.